The clone carrying this T cell receptor (beta chain) occurred once. Its antigen remains unknown. The data were produced by immunoSEQ multiplex PCR, yet TCRdb's version contains in-frame clones alone and is incomplete. The repertoire holds 75,000 to 95,000 clones, with roughly 70% as singletons. Focal radiation with ipilimumab CTLA-4 blockade was given to patients with chemo-refractory metastatic non-small-cell lung cancer. This entry belongs to a study of radiotherapy plus CTLA-4 blockade in lung cancer. Study details: Among enrolled patients, 15% to 20% responded and around 30% achieved disease control.

Per the germline V gene, CDR1 is MDHEN and CDR2 is SYDVKM. The CDR3 has 18 residues. J was trimmed by 7 bases and V by 4 bases; bases with no gene match: 17. Whole-study results and caveats: Subsequent to radiotherapy plus ipilimumab, tumor-derived TCR clones underwent expansion in blood. Early blood T cell clone dynamics reportedly forecast response best, with interferon-beta.

The rearrangement joins TRBV28 to TRBJ2-7; the match to TRBD2 covers 12 bases. Sequenced here: peripheral blood, sampled from a patient treated with radiotherapy plus ipilimumab. This sequence was found in a human donor with non-small cell lung cancer that progressed on radiotherapy plus ipilimumab. The CDR3 nucleotides read TGTGCCAGCAGTTCTCCCCCAAAGACTAGCGGGAGCCGCGGTGAGCAGTACTTC. This gives the protein CASSSPPKTSGSRGEQYF.